This T cell receptor (beta chain) was retrieved from a study of control samples from healthy donors and cancer patients. Trimming removed 2 bases from V and 0 bases from J, with 8 bases in between. The germline gives CDR1 SGHNT, CDR2 YENEEA. The CDR3 runs 15 residues. Assay: immunoSEQ multiplex PCR; the TCRdb copy retains only in-frame clones and omits some. The table has 150,000 to 190,000 clones, over 90% seen once. The sequenced sample was blood. The J gene is TRBJ1-3, the V gene TRBV11-3; D is unclear. This receptor was obtained from a man in his fifties or sixties in good health. The CDR3 DNA reads as TGTGCCAGCAGCTTAATCGAATTCTCTGGAAACACCATATATTTT. Translation gives CASSLIEFSGNTIYF.